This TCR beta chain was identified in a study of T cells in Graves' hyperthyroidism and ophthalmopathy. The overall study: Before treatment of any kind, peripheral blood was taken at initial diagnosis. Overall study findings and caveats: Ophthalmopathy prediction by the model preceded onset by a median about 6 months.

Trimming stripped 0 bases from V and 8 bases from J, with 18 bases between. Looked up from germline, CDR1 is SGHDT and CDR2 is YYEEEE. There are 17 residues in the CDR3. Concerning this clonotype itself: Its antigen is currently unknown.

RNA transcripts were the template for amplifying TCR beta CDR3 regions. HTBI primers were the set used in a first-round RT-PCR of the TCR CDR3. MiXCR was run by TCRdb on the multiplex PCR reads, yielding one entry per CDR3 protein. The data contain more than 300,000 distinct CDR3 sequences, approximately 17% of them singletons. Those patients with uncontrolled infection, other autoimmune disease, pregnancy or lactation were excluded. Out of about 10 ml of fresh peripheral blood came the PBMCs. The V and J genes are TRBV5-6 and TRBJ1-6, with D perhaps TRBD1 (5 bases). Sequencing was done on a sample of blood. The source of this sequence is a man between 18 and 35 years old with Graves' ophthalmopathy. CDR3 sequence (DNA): TGTGCCAGCAGCTTGGGGGAAGGTTGGGACCAGCATTCACCCCTCCACTTT. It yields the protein CASSLGEGWDQHSPLHF.